These T cell receptor beta chains were read from a single sample in a study of beta chain features in type 1 diabetes. Repertoires were generated with immunoSEQ multiplex PCR, while TCRdb's copy carries only in-frame clones and drops some. Found here are under 900,000 clones, roughly 16% of them singletons; the top ten hold roughly 0.025%. What was sequenced was naive CD4+ T cells from blood. The source is a woman aged 18-35 years in good health. Both conserved end residues are part of each CDR3. D genes are given only for firm matches. Not every row has a clone size; where given, it reads once, few, many or a size class.

>-|TRBV2|few|TRBJ2-7
CASSATAYEQYF
TGTGCCAGCAGTGCAACAGCTTACGAGCAGTACTTC
>-|TRBV18|-|TRBJ2-1
CASSFQGRVGNEQFF
TGTGCCAGCTCTTTTCAGGGGAGAGTAGGGAATGAGCAGTTCTTC
>-|TRBV4-3|few|TRBJ2-7
CASSQEAGRAWYEQYF
TGCGCCAGCAGCCAAGAAGCGGGCAGGGCCTGGTACGAGCAGTACTTC
>TRBD2|TRBV9|few|TRBJ2-5
CASSVGTSGAQETQYF
TGTGCCAGCAGCGTAGGGACTAGCGGAGCCCAAGAGACCCAGTACTTC
>TRBD1|TRBV6-6|-|TRBJ1-5
CASRPRDRGRQPQHF
TGTGCCAGCAGACCCCGGGACAGGGGACGTCAGCCCCAGCATTTT
>TRBD1|TRBV28|many|TRBJ2-1
CASRSTLRTGQFF
TGTGCCAGCAGGTCCACTCTGCGGACAGGGCAGTTCTTC
>TRBD1|TRBV27|few|TRBJ2-1
CASSFRDRDWNEQFF
TGTGCCAGCAGTTTCCGGGACAGGGACTGGAATGAGCAGTTCTTC
>-|TRBV11-1|-|TRBJ2-2
CASSFATRLTGELFF
TGTGCCAGCAGCTTCGCTACCCGTTTGACCGGGGAGCTGTTTTTT
>-|TRBV27|-|TRBJ2-5
CASGVGNSVETQYF
TGTGCCAGCGGGGTTGGGAATAGTGTGGAGACCCAGTACTTC
>-|TRBV4-3|few|TRBJ1-4
CASSQDRAFDAATNEKLFF
TGCGCCAGCAGCCAAGATAGAGCCTTCGATGCGGCAACTAATGAAAAACTGTTTTTT
>TRBD2|TRBV5-4|-|TRBJ2-3
CASSSLAGGVGDTQYF
TGTGCCAGCAGCTCCCTAGCGGGAGGCGTCGGAGATACGCAGTATTTT
>-|TRBV7-2|few|TRBJ2-7
CASSSGSENKYEQYF
TGTGCCAGCAGCTCAGGATCAGAAAACAAATACGAGCAGTACTTC
>TRBD2|TRBV13|few|TRBJ2-3
CASSFSGRVADTQYF
TGTGCCAGCAGCTTTAGCGGGAGAGTCGCAGATACGCAGTATTTT